The entry that follows covers one T cell receptor beta chain sequence. This entry is derived from a study of blood T cell repertoires in COVID-19. Study in general: Material from acute and convalescent COVID-19 was sourced from the United States, Italy and Spain.

This table comes from immunoSEQ multiplex PCR, and its TCRdb copy is limited to in-frame clones, with some not included. The sample lists a few hundred thousand clones, around 89% seen once, with 3% to 4.5% in the top ten. V lost 1 base, J lost 3 bases, and 9 bases lay in between. The CDR3 is 15 amino acids. Germline loops: CDR1 MGHDK, CDR2 SYGVNS. Sequenced input: peripheral blood. V and J are TRBV25-1 and TRBJ2-2; D is unresolved. This TCR was recovered from a woman between 40 and 50 years old with acute or convalescent COVID-19. The CDR3 DNA is TGTGCCAGCAGTGAATTACGGTCGTACACCGGGGAGCTGTTTTTT. This encodes CASSELRSYTGELFF.